Listed below are T cell receptor beta chains from one sample, sequenced in a study of T-cell reconstitution after alpha-beta-depleted transplantation in children. TCRdb reprocessed the PCR reads with MiXCR, giving one entry per CDR3 protein. Of about 220,000 distinct CDR3 sequences in the sample, roughly 15% were seen once. This specimen was PBMCs, mostly from graft donor cells, taken 360 days after TCRalphabeta/CD19-depleted stem cell transplant. These receptors came from a male patient between 2 and 15 years old who had a stem cell transplant for acute lymphoblastic leukemia, so the T cells may come from the graft donor. CDR3s include the opening cysteine and the closing phenylalanine or tryptophan. Each record gives: CDR3 DNA, CDR3 protein, J gene, V gene, clone size, D gene. D genes are given only for firm matches. Not every row has a clone size; where given, it reads once, few, many or a size class.

CDR3 DNA: TGTGCCAGCAGCGTACACAGGGGTAACTATGGCTACACCTTC; CDR3 protein: CASSVHRGNYGYTF; J gene: TRBJ1-2; V gene: TRBV5-8; clone size: few; D gene: TRBD1
CDR3 DNA: TGCGCCAGCAGCTTGATCGGGGCGGACACTGAAGCTTTCTTT; CDR3 protein: CASSLIGADTEAFF; J gene: TRBJ1-1; V gene: TRBV5-1; clone size: few; D gene: NA
CDR3 DNA: TGTGCCAGCGCTTGGACGGATGCCTACGAGCAGTACTTC; CDR3 protein: CASAWTDAYEQYF; J gene: TRBJ2-7; V gene: TRBV12-3/TRBV12-4; clone size: few; D gene: NA
CDR3 DNA: TGTGCCAGCAGCAATATGCGTGGGGCAGGGGGCCATGAAAAACTGTTTTTT; CDR3 protein: CASSNMRGAGGHEKLFF; J gene: TRBJ1-4; V gene: TRBV3-1; clone size: NA; D gene: TRBD1
CDR3 DNA: TGTGCCAGCAGCCCATGGGACACGGGCTACGAGCAGTACTTC; CDR3 protein: CASSPWDTGYEQYF; J gene: TRBJ2-7; V gene: TRBV7-9; clone size: few; D gene: NA
CDR3 DNA: TGTGCCAGCAGCTTTGGTTTAGGGACAGGGGTTGGCTACACCTTC; CDR3 protein: CASSFGLGTGVGYTF; J gene: TRBJ1-2; V gene: TRBV7-2; clone size: NA; D gene: TRBD1
CDR3 DNA: TGTGCCAGCAGACTACAGGGGGGGCCGCGGCCCCAGCATTTT; CDR3 protein: CASRLQGGPRPQHF; J gene: TRBJ1-5; V gene: TRBV6-2/TRBV6-3; clone size: NA; D gene: TRBD1
CDR3 DNA: TGTGCCAGCAGCCAAGAAGTCGCGGGGGGCCTAGGAGATACGCAGTATTTT; CDR3 protein: CASSQEVAGGLGDTQYF; J gene: TRBJ2-3; V gene: TRBV3-1; clone size: NA; D gene: TRBD2
CDR3 DNA: TGCGCCAGCAGCTTGGTGGGGGAAGTTTCCTACGAGCAGTACTTC; CDR3 protein: CASSLVGEVSYEQYF; J gene: TRBJ2-7; V gene: TRBV5-1; clone size: few; D gene: NA
CDR3 DNA: TGCAGTGCTAGCGGACTAGCAGGGTATCGGGATACGCAGTATTTT; CDR3 protein: CSASGLAGYRDTQYF; J gene: TRBJ2-3; V gene: TRBV20-1; clone size: NA; D gene: TRBD2
CDR3 DNA: TGCGCCAGCAGCTGGACAGGAGGAAGAGACCAGTACTTC; CDR3 protein: CASSWTGGRDQYF; J gene: TRBJ2-5; V gene: TRBV5-1; clone size: few; D gene: TRBD1
CDR3 DNA: TGCAGTGCATCAGGGGGCAAGAATGAAAAACTGTTTTTT; CDR3 protein: CSASGGKNEKLFF; J gene: TRBJ1-4; V gene: TRBV20-1; clone size: NA; D gene: TRBD1
CDR3 DNA: TGCGCCAGCAGCCTGACGACTGGGCGGGGTGGAGATACGCAGTATTTT; CDR3 protein: CASSLTTGRGGDTQYF; J gene: TRBJ2-3; V gene: TRBV4-3; clone size: NA; D gene: NA
CDR3 DNA: TGTGCCAGCAGCCAGGGAGTAGAGGTGGCTGAAGCTTTCTTT; CDR3 protein: CASSQGVEVAEAFF; J gene: TRBJ1-1; V gene: TRBV3-1; clone size: NA; D gene: NA
CDR3 DNA: TGCGCCAGCAGCCAAGCCCGGACAGGGAATGGGAACACCATATATTTT; CDR3 protein: CASSQARTGNGNTIYF; J gene: TRBJ1-3; V gene: TRBV4-3; clone size: once; D gene: TRBD1
CDR3 DNA: TGTGCCATCAGTGATCGCGACCAGTACGAGCAGTACTTC; CDR3 protein: CAISDRDQYEQYF; J gene: TRBJ2-7; V gene: TRBV10-3; clone size: few; D gene: NA
CDR3 DNA: TGCGCCAGCAGCTTGCTGACTAGCTTGGCCGGGGAGCTGTTTTTT; CDR3 protein: CASSLLTSLAGELFF; J gene: TRBJ2-2; V gene: TRBV5-1; clone size: NA; D gene: TRBD2
CDR3 DNA: TGTGCCAGCAGCTTCCCGAGGACAGGGCAAAATGAAAAACTGTTTTTT; CDR3 protein: CASSFPRTGQNEKLFF; J gene: TRBJ1-4; V gene: TRBV7-2; clone size: NA; D gene: TRBD1
CDR3 DNA: TGTGCCAGCAGCTCACAGGGGGCGAAATACGGCTACACCTTC; CDR3 protein: CASSSQGAKYGYTF; J gene: TRBJ1-2; V gene: TRBV11-2; clone size: NA; D gene: TRBD1
CDR3 DNA: TGTGCCAGCACCCTGGCGGGGACCTACGAGCAGTACTTC; CDR3 protein: CASTLAGTYEQYF; J gene: TRBJ2-7; V gene: TRBV12-3/TRBV12-4; clone size: few; D gene: NA
CDR3 DNA: TGTGCCTGGAACTTAGGTTCCGGGGAGCTGTTTTTT; CDR3 protein: CAWNLGSGELFF; J gene: TRBJ2-2; V gene: TRBV30; clone size: NA; D gene: NA
CDR3 DNA: TGTGCCAGCACGTGGGGCAGAGAACTGACTAACTATGGCTACACCTTC; CDR3 protein: CASTWGRELTNYGYTF; J gene: TRBJ1-2; V gene: TRBV9; clone size: NA; D gene: NA
CDR3 DNA: TGTGCCAGCAGGTGGACTAGCGGGAGTTACAATGAGCAGTTCTTC; CDR3 protein: CASRWTSGSYNEQFF; J gene: TRBJ2-1; V gene: TRBV12-3/TRBV12-4; clone size: few; D gene: TRBD2
CDR3 DNA: TGCGCCAGCAGCCCGAACTCTTTTTACAGGGGGGCGGCGGATGGCTACACCTTC; CDR3 protein: CASSPNSFYRGAADGYTF; J gene: TRBJ1-2; V gene: TRBV4-1; clone size: NA; D gene: TRBD1
CDR3 DNA: TGTGCCAGCAGCTTAGGAAGAGGAGACAGGGGGAACCGACAGCCCCAGCATTTT; CDR3 protein: CASSLGRGDRGNRQPQHF; J gene: TRBJ1-5; V gene: TRBV7-6; clone size: many; D gene: TRBD1
CDR3 DNA: TGTGCCATCAGAGGCGGGGCAGCCTCCCCCTCAGGATTGGAGCAGTACTTC; CDR3 protein: CAIRGGAASPSGLEQYF; J gene: TRBJ2-7; V gene: TRBV10-3; clone size: few; D gene: NA
CDR3 DNA: TGTGCCAGCAGCTTATTGTGGAGACGGGGAAATTATGGCTACACCTTC; CDR3 protein: CASSLLWRRGNYGYTF; J gene: TRBJ1-2; V gene: TRBV13; clone size: NA; D gene: NA
CDR3 DNA: TGCAGTGCGGGCCGAAAGGCGGGGGGCTGGGAGACCCAGTACTTC; CDR3 protein: CSAGRKAGGWETQYF; J gene: TRBJ2-5; V gene: TRBV20-1; clone size: NA; D gene: TRBD2
CDR3 DNA: TGTGCCAGCAGCTTACAGGGCTCGAACACCGGGGAGCTGTTTTTT; CDR3 protein: CASSLQGSNTGELFF; J gene: TRBJ2-2; V gene: TRBV7-9; clone size: NA; D gene: NA
CDR3 DNA: TGTGCCAGCAGCGTGGGGGGGTGGTGGCCGTCCAATGAGCAGTTCTTC; CDR3 protein: CASSVGGWWPSNEQFF; J gene: TRBJ2-1; V gene: TRBV7-2; clone size: NA; D gene: TRBD2
CDR3 DNA: TGTGCCAGCAGTGAATCCGGCGGCCCGGGGACCCAGTACTTC; CDR3 protein: CASSESGGPGTQYF; J gene: TRBJ2-5; V gene: TRBV25-1; clone size: NA; D gene: NA
CDR3 DNA: TGCGCCAGCAGCCAAGATGGCGCGGGGAACCAAGAGACCCAGTACTTC; CDR3 protein: CASSQDGAGNQETQYF; J gene: TRBJ2-5; V gene: TRBV4-3; clone size: few; D gene: NA
CDR3 DNA: TGTGCCAGCAGCCAAGACAAACTCCCTAATGAAAAACTGTTTTTT; CDR3 protein: CASSQDKLPNEKLFF; J gene: TRBJ1-4; V gene: TRBV4-2; clone size: NA; D gene: NA
CDR3 DNA: TGCAGCGTTGTTGTCAGAGTCCGGGACAGGGAGACCTACGAGCAGTACTTC; CDR3 protein: CSVVVRVRDRETYEQYF; J gene: TRBJ2-7; V gene: TRBV29-1; clone size: many; D gene: TRBD1
CDR3 DNA: TGTGCCAGCAGTGAAACCTGGACAGGGAATGAAAAACTGTTTTTT; CDR3 protein: CASSETWTGNEKLFF; J gene: TRBJ1-4; V gene: TRBV2; clone size: NA; D gene: TRBD1
CDR3 DNA: TGTGCCAGCAGGTTTCGGACAGGGAACAATCAGCCCCAGCATTTT; CDR3 protein: CASRFRTGNNQPQHF; J gene: TRBJ1-5; V gene: TRBV6-5; clone size: few; D gene: TRBD1
CDR3 DNA: TGTGCCAGCTCACCATCGGGAGAGGGGACCACTGAAGCTTTCTTT; CDR3 protein: CASSPSGEGTTEAFF; J gene: TRBJ1-1; V gene: TRBV18; clone size: NA; D gene: NA
CDR3 DNA: TGTGCCAGCAGCCAAGATGGCTGGGTGGGGGGCGCGATCACAGATACGCAGTATTTT; CDR3 protein: CASSQDGWVGGAITDTQYF; J gene: TRBJ2-3; V gene: TRBV4-2; clone size: few; D gene: NA
CDR3 DNA: TGTGCCAGCAGCCCGGGGGGCCTCCTGATACTTTACGAGCAGTACTTC; CDR3 protein: CASSPGGLLILYEQYF; J gene: TRBJ2-7; V gene: TRBV7-2; clone size: once; D gene: NA
CDR3 DNA: TGTGCCAGCAGCGCCCGGTTATGGGGAGATACGCAGTATTTT; CDR3 protein: CASSARLWGDTQYF; J gene: TRBJ2-3; V gene: TRBV7-2; clone size: NA; D gene: NA
CDR3 DNA: TGTGCCAGCAGCTTAGAACTAGCGGGGGGACAAGAGACCCAGTACTTC; CDR3 protein: CASSLELAGGQETQYF; J gene: TRBJ2-5; V gene: TRBV7-2; clone size: NA; D gene: TRBD2
CDR3 DNA: TGTGCCAGCAGGCATAGAATTTCAGATACGCAGTATTTT; CDR3 protein: CASRHRISDTQYF; J gene: TRBJ2-3; V gene: TRBV3-1; clone size: NA; D gene: NA
CDR3 DNA: TGCGCCAGCAGCCAAAGTGGGACTAGCGGGAATACGCAGTATTTT; CDR3 protein: CASSQSGTSGNTQYF; J gene: TRBJ2-3; V gene: TRBV4-3; clone size: few; D gene: TRBD2
CDR3 DNA: TGTGCTAGTGGCTACGGACTCGGACAGGGACCCTACAATGAGCAGTTCTTC; CDR3 protein: CASGYGLGQGPYNEQFF; J gene: TRBJ2-1; V gene: TRBV12-5; clone size: few; D gene: TRBD1
CDR3 DNA: TGTGCCACCAGCAGCTTGGCCCAAGAGACCCAGTACTTC; CDR3 protein: CATSSLAQETQYF; J gene: TRBJ2-5; V gene: TRBV15; clone size: NA; D gene: NA
CDR3 DNA: TGTGCCAGCAAAGGAGGGGACACTGAAGCTTTCTTT; CDR3 protein: CASKGGDTEAFF; J gene: TRBJ1-1; V gene: TRBV28; clone size: many; D gene: NA
CDR3 DNA: TGTGCCAGCAGCTTAAGCAGGCGGACACCTACCTACTTTGAGCAGTTCTTC; CDR3 protein: CASSLSRRTPTYFEQFF; J gene: TRBJ2-1; V gene: TRBV7-9; clone size: NA; D gene: NA
CDR3 DNA: TGTGCCAGCAGTTTGACGCCCCCAGGAGAGCAGTACTTC; CDR3 protein: CASSLTPPGEQYF; J gene: TRBJ2-7; V gene: TRBV28; clone size: few; D gene: NA
CDR3 DNA: TGTGCCAGCAGCATTCGGGACAGGGAATACAATGAGCAGTTCTTC; CDR3 protein: CASSIRDREYNEQFF; J gene: TRBJ2-1; V gene: TRBV7-2; clone size: NA; D gene: TRBD1
CDR3 DNA: TGTGCCAGCAGTTATAAAGGGTATGGGAATCAGCCCCAGCATTTT; CDR3 protein: CASSYKGYGNQPQHF; J gene: TRBJ1-5; V gene: TRBV6-5; clone size: few; D gene: NA
CDR3 DNA: TGTGCCAGCAGCCCACAGGGTCATGAGCAGTTCTTC; CDR3 protein: CASSPQGHEQFF; J gene: TRBJ2-1; V gene: TRBV11-2; clone size: few; D gene: NA
CDR3 DNA: TGTGCCAGCAGTGAGGACAGGGACAATGAGCAGTTCTTC; CDR3 protein: CASSEDRDNEQFF; J gene: TRBJ2-1; V gene: TRBV2; clone size: few; D gene: TRBD1